These 28 T cell receptor beta chains originate from one sample sequenced in a study of blood T cell repertoires in COVID-19. Data came from immunoSEQ multiplex PCR; TCRdb stores just in-frame clones and leaves some out. The sample holds some 280,000 clones, around 91% seen once. Sequenced: peripheral blood. These receptors originate from a woman aged 60-75 years with acute or convalescent COVID-19.

V and J are TRBV4-3 and TRBJ2-7; TRBD1 matches at 10 bases. Germline CDR1 is LGHNA and CDR2 is YSLEER. The CDR3 totals 15 residues. Trimming removed 3 bases from V and 6 bases from J; junction bases left unmatched: 8. The CDR3 sequence is CASSQAGTGAFEQYF. The CDR3 DNA reads as TGCGCCAGCAGCCAGGCCGGGACAGGGGCTTTCGAGCAGTACTTC.

The CDR3 loop is CASRSGGGGLFF. The DNA of the CDR3 is TGTGCCAGCAGGAGCGGGGGGGGAGGACTGTTTTTT. The rearrangement links TRBV28 to TRBJ1-4; tentatively, D is TRBD1 (5 bases). The CDR3 sequence is 12 residues long. V lost 6 bases to trimming and J lost 13 bases, with 15 bases between them. Germline V gene data show CDR1 as MDHEN and CDR2 as SYDVKM.

The rearrangement uses TRBV7-6 and TRBJ2-1, with D tentatively TRBD1 (6 bases). The CDR3 totals 13 residues. V shed 0 bases and J shed 7 bases, with 7 bases lying between them. Looked up from germline, CDR1 is SGHVS and CDR2 is FNYEAQ. This CDR3 reads CASSLATGNEQFF. The CDR3 DNA reads TGTGCCAGCAGCTTAGCAACAGGGAATGAGCAGTTCTTC.

The chain recombines TRBV7-2 with TRBJ2-1; 10 nucleotides agree with TRBD1. Trimming took 4 bases from V and 4 from J; bases not matched to a gene: 4. Per the germline V gene, CDR1 is SGHTA and CDR2 is FQGNSA. The CDR3 length is 15 residues. The CDR3: CASSSGQGIYNEQFF. The CDR3 region has the DNA TGTGCCAGCAGCTCGGGACAGGGGATTTACAATGAGCAGTTCTTC. The variable domain in full, completed from reference TRBV7-2 and TRBJ2-1, reads GAGVSQSPSNKVTEKGKDVELRCDPISGHTALYWYRQSLGQGLEFLIYFQGNSAPDKSGLPSDRFSAERTGGSVSTLTIQRTQQEDSAVYLCASSSGQGIYNEQFFGPGTRLTVL.

The V and J genes are TRBV28 and TRBJ1-4; 9 positions match TRBD1. Germline lookup yields CDR1 MDHEN and CDR2 SYDVKM. V lost 5 bases to trimming and J lost 7 bases; unmatched junction nucleotides: 8. This CDR3 comprises 15 residues. CDR3 residues: CASSLGTGTGEKLFF. The CDR3 DNA reads as TGTGCCAGCAGTCTCGGGACAGGGACTGGTGAAAAACTGTTTTTT.

V gene TRBV6-2 or TRBV6-3 combines with J gene TRBJ2-7, with a tentative D call TRBD2 (7 bases). This CDR3 spans 15 amino acids. Germline V CDR1 and CDR2: MNHEY, SVGEGT. The V end lost 5 bases, the J end lost 6 bases, and 20 bases lay between the germline ends. The CDR3 region has the DNA TGTGCCAGCAGTGTGAGGGGGAGGGCCGCGGGCGAGCAGTACTTC. Its translation is CASSVRGRAAGEQYF.

The chain combines TRBV7-8 with TRBJ1-1; 8 nucleotides align to TRBD1. V shed 1 base, J shed 6 bases, and the junction held 10 bases outside the gene matches. The CDR3 runs 16 residues. From germline, CDR1 is SGHVS and CDR2 FQNEAQ. The CDR3 DNA reads as TGTGCCAGCAGCTTAGGACAGGGGAATCCACAACCTGAAGCTTTCTTT. Encoded protein: CASSLGQGNPQPEAFF.

This clone was observed a few times. This sequence joins TRBV12-3 or TRBV12-4 and TRBJ1-5; D unclear. Deletions cut 5 bases from V and 8 bases from J, with 13 bases between. The CDR3 runs to 13 residues. CDR3 amino acids: CASSPEPRKPQHF. The CDR3 DNA reads TGTGCCAGCAGTCCGGAGCCACGGAAGCCCCAGCATTTT.

The chain's CDR3 is CASSPKTGEAYTF. DNA for the CDR3: TGCGCCAGCAGCCCAAAGACAGGGGAGGCCTACACCTTC. V and J are TRBV5-1 and TRBJ1-2; TRBD1 agrees at 8 bases. The CDR3 has 13 amino acids. Trimming took 4 bases from V and 10 from J; bases not matched to a gene: 9. In germline, CDR1 is SGHRS, CDR2 YFSETQ.

The chain combines TRBV28 with TRBJ1-2; 8 bases are shared with TRBD1. The CDR3 is 15 amino acids. With V trimmed by 6 bases and J by 0 bases, 6 bases remained unmatched. The V gene's germline CDR1 is MDHEN and CDR2 SYDVKM. The CDR3 spells CASRTGTGANYGYTF. CDR3 bases: TGTGCCAGCAGAACCGGGACAGGCGCTAACTATGGCTACACCTTC.

The rearrangement uses TRBV21-1 and TRBJ2-3; the D call TRBD2 from the table was never checked on the DNA. TRBV21-1 is a known pseudogene. The CDR3 loop spans 16 amino acids. The DNA of the CDR3 is TGTGCCAGCAGCCCCCCGTTTGCGGGGGTCACAGATACGCAGTATTTT. This codes for CASSPPFAGVTDTQYF.

The chain links TRBV28 to TRBJ1-4; D is possibly TRBD1 (6 bases). V was pared by 5 bases and J by 0 bases, with 10 bases between. The V gene's germline CDR1 is MDHEN and CDR2 SYDVKM. The CDR3 loop spans 15 amino acids. The CDR3 loop is CASSPPGATNEKLFF. DNA for the CDR3: TGTGCCAGCAGTCCTCCAGGGGCAACTAATGAAAAACTGTTTTTT.

The chain employs TRBV5-4 and TRBJ2-7, with D possibly matching TRBD2 (6 bases). V lost 2 bases, J lost 2 bases, and 11 bases lay in between. The germline CDR1 and CDR2 sequences are SGHNT and YYREEE (reference sequence). The length of the CDR3 is 14 residues. The DNA of the CDR3 is TGTGCCAGCAGCTTCGGAGGGGTAGCCTACGAGCAGTACTTC. Protein product: CASSFGGVAYEQYF.

The rearrangement uses TRBV3-1 (or the pseudogene TRBV3-2) and TRBJ1-3; D not resolved. V lost 4 bases to trimming and J lost 0 bases, with 10 bases between them. The CDR3 is made up of 15 amino acids. Germline V gives CDR1 LGHDT, CDR2 YNNKEL (reference sequence). The CDR3 DNA follows: TGTGCCAGCAGCCCGTTTGCCAGCTCTGGAAACACCATATATTTT. It yields the protein CASSPFASSGNTIYF.

The chain uses TRBV5-1 and TRBJ2-5; 14 bases are shared with TRBD2. CDR1 and CDR2 from the germline V gene are SGHRS and YFSETQ. The CDR3 extends over 15 amino acids. Losses at the gene ends were 3 bases for V and 6 bases for J; bases not matched to a gene: 4. CDR3 coding DNA: TGCGCCAGCAGCTCGACTAGCGGGGGGGCGAAGACCCAGTACTTC. It specifies CASSSTSGGAKTQYF.

V gene TRBV7-2 combines with J gene TRBJ1-4; no definite D call. This CDR3 comprises 16 residues. Trimming took off 6 bases at V and 0 bases at J, with 14 bases between the two ends. Germline V lookup: CDR1 SGHTA, CDR2 FQGNSA. The CDR3 region is CASSLARTPTNEKLFF. The DNA for the CDR3 is TGTGCCAGCAGTCTAGCCAGGACTCCAACTAATGAAAAACTGTTTTTT. Full variable domain (remainder filled in from reference TRBV7-2 and TRBJ1-4): GAGVSQSPSNKVTEKGKDVELRCDPISGHTALYWYRQSLGQGLEFLIYFQGNSAPDKSGLPSDRFSAERTGGSVSTLTIQRTQQEDSAVYLCASSLARTPTNEKLFFGSGTQLSVL.

This chain links TRBV28 with TRBJ2-3, with TRBD2 as a possible D gene (7 bases). The germline gives CDR1 MDHEN, CDR2 SYDVKM. The CDR3 loop spans 13 amino acids. Trimming shortened V by 11 bases and J by 2 bases, and 14 bases separated the two germline ends. Here the CDR3 reads CAGGGGNTDTQYF. CDR3 nucleotide sequence: TGTGCCGGAGGGGGAGGGAACACAGATACGCAGTATTTT.

This rearrangement joins TRBV28 to TRBJ2-7, with D perhaps matching TRBD1 (6 bases). This CDR3 has 14 residues. CDR1 is MDHEN, CDR2 SYDVKM, per germline. Trimming took off 8 bases at V and 4 bases at J, with 18 bases between the two ends. The CDR3 DNA is TGTGCCAGCGAAAGGACGGGACACCAATACGAGCAGTACTTC. Protein: CASERTGHQYEQYF.

The gene calls are TRBV3-1 (or the pseudogene TRBV3-2) and TRBJ1-1; weak D call: TRBD1 (6 bases). Germline CDR1 and CDR2: LGHDT and YNNKEL (reference sequence). This CDR3 contains 14 residues. The V end lost 3 bases, the J end lost 5 bases, and 13 bases lay between the germline ends. This CDR3 is CASSQRGGWTEAFF. The DNA of the CDR3 is TGTGCCAGCAGCCAGAGGGGGGGGTGGACTGAAGCTTTCTTT.

This clone is a singleton in its sample. V usage is TRBV11-2 and J usage is TRBJ1-2; tentative D call: TRBD1 (6 bases). The germline CDR1 and CDR2 sequences are SGHAT and FQNNGV. The CDR3 is 16 amino acids. Trimming stripped 5 bases from V and 6 bases from J, with 22 bases between. The CDR3 loop reads CASSLSWETGNNGYTF. The CDR3 bases are TGTGCCAGCAGCCTCTCATGGGAAACAGGGAATAATGGCTACACCTTC.

The chain joins TRBV28 to TRBJ1-5; D unresolved. The CDR3 runs to 15 residues. V lost 6 bases and J lost 1, with 13 bases in between. Germline CDR1 is MDHEN and CDR2 is SYDVKM. This CDR3 is CASRLLYTSNQPQHF. As DNA, the CDR3 is TGTGCCAGCAGGCTTTTATATACAAGCAATCAGCCCCAGCATTTT.

The CDR3 protein is CASSQGSGGSSGNTIYF. CDR3 bases: TGTGCCAGCAGCCAAGGGTCCGGGGGAAGCTCTGGAAACACCATATATTTT. V usage is TRBV3-1 (or the pseudogene TRBV3-2) and J usage is TRBJ1-3, with D possibly TRBD1 on 5 matching bases. V lost 1 base and J 0 bases, leaving 13 bases between the germline ends. The CDR3 sequence is 17 residues long. CDR1 and CDR2 from the germline V gene are LGHDT and YNNKEL (reference sequence).

The V call is TRBV10-3, the J call TRBJ1-1; the match to TRBD1 covers 9 bases. This CDR3 is built from 14 residues. With V trimmed by 6 bases and J by 3 bases, 5 bases remained unmatched. Germline V CDR1 and CDR2: ENHRY, SYGVKD. CDR3 residues: CAIRQGASDTEAFF. In nucleotides, the CDR3 is TGTGCCATCAGACAGGGGGCTTCGGACACTGAAGCTTTCTTT.

This clone was detected a few times. The J gene is TRBJ2-5, the V gene TRBV29-1; 9 nucleotides line up with TRBD2. Germline CDR1 and CDR2: SQVTM and ANQGSEA. The CDR3 extends over 12 amino acids. This CDR3 is CSTVLAGETQYF. The CDR3, as DNA: TGCAGTACCGTACTAGCGGGTGAGACCCAGTACTTC.

The chain joins TRBV5-1 to TRBJ2-1; TRBD1 matches 8 bases. The CDR3 spans 15 residues. Germline values: CDR1 SGHRS, CDR2 YFSETQ. V shed 1 base, J shed 7 bases, and the junction held 7 bases outside the gene matches. This chain's CDR3 is CASSLSTGGRNEQFF. In DNA form, the CDR3 reads TGCGCCAGCAGCTTGTCAACAGGGGGTAGAAATGAGCAGTTCTTC.

This chain uses TRBV19 with TRBJ1-5; perhaps TRBD1 as D (5 bases). Germline loops: CDR1 LNHDA, CDR2 SQIVND (reference sequence). The V end was cut by 1 base, the J end by 1 base, with 11 bases between. The CDR3 loop spans 16 amino acids. CDR3 residues: CASSIANPGSNQPQHF. The CDR3 DNA is TGTGCCAGTAGTATAGCGAACCCAGGGAGCAATCAGCCCCAGCATTTT.

Written as DNA, the CDR3 is TGTGCCAGCAGCCGTGGGACAGGGGGCCCCTACGAGCAGTACTTC. Its translation: CASSRGTGGPYEQYF. The rearrangement links TRBV11-1 to TRBJ2-7; 12 positions match TRBD1. CDR1 is SGHAT, CDR2 FQDESV, per germline (reference sequence). The CDR3 contains 15 residues. The V segment lost 5 bases and the J segment 2 bases; nucleotides outside the gene matches: 4.

The J gene is TRBJ2-1, the V gene TRBV7-6; 12 bases align to TRBD2. V shed 1 base and J 5 bases; nucleotides not matched to a gene: 6. CDR1 and CDR2 from the germline V gene are SGHVS and FNYEAQ. The CDR3 is 17 residues long. The DNA for the CDR3 is TGTGCCAGCAGCTTAGTCCCTAGCGGGAGGGCCGACAATGAGCAGTTCTTC. Translated: CASSLVPSGRADNEQFF.